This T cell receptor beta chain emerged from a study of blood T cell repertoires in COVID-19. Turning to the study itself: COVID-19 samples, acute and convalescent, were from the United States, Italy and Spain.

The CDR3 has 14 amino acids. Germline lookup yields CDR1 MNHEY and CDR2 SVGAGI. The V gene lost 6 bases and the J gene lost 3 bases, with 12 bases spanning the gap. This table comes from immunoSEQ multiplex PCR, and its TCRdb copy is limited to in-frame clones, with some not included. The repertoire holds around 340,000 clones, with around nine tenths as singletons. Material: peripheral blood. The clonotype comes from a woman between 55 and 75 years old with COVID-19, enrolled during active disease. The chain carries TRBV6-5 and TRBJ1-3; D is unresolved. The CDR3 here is CASRDREGGNTIYF. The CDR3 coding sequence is TGTGCCAGCAGGGATCGGGAGGGTGGAAACACCATATATTTT.